This is a list of T cell receptor beta chains from one sample in a study of low-dose radiotherapy and immunotherapy resistance in tumors. TCRdb recomputed calls from the reads with MiXCR, one row per CDR3 protein. The table has more than 90,000 distinct CDR3 sequences, under 25% seen once; the top ten hold about 4%. This sample comprised PBMCs, obtained after low-dose radiotherapy plus immunotherapy. The receptors come from a male donor with prostate cancer. Each CDR3 is given with its conserved first and last residue. A D gene is named only where the DNA matches it firmly. Clone sizes are given selectively: once, few, many, or a class where the clone is expanded.

j_call: TRBJ2-7; d_call: -; v_call: TRBV20-1; clone_size: many; cdr3_nt: TGCAGTGCCGAACAGGTTAGGTACGAGCAGTACTTC; cdr3_aa: CSAEQVRYEQYF
j_call: TRBJ2-5; d_call: -; v_call: TRBV7-9; clone_size: -; cdr3_nt: TGTGCCAGCAGCTCGGGCCATCAACAAGAGACCCAGTACTTC; cdr3_aa: CASSSGHQQETQYF
j_call: TRBJ2-1; d_call: TRBD2; v_call: TRBV20-1; clone_size: many; cdr3_nt: TGCAGTGCTACTAGCGGGGGGGTATCCTACAATGAGCAGTTCTTC; cdr3_aa: CSATSGGVSYNEQFF
j_call: TRBJ2-3; d_call: -; v_call: TRBV11-3; clone_size: -; cdr3_nt: TGTGCCAGCAGCCAAACGCAGGGGGGAGTGGATACGCAGTATTTT; cdr3_aa: CASSQTQGGVDTQYF
j_call: TRBJ2-1; d_call: TRBD2; v_call: TRBV4-1; clone_size: many; cdr3_nt: TGCGCCAGCAGCCAAGACGGGGGGGCCCCCAATGAGCAGTTCTTC; cdr3_aa: CASSQDGGAPNEQFF
j_call: TRBJ1-5; d_call: -; v_call: TRBV27; clone_size: many; cdr3_nt: TGTGCCAGCAGCTCACCAACCCGGGGTCAGCCCCAGCATTTT; cdr3_aa: CASSSPTRGQPQHF
j_call: TRBJ2-1; d_call: TRBD2; v_call: TRBV6-1; clone_size: -; cdr3_nt: TGTGCCAGCAGTGGGGGCCTCGGGGGGGGGAATGAGCAGTTCTTC; cdr3_aa: CASSGGLGGGNEQFF
j_call: TRBJ2-7; d_call: TRBD1; v_call: TRBV19; clone_size: many; cdr3_nt: TGTGCCACCAAACAGGGGGCAGGAACCCCCGAGCAGTACTTC; cdr3_aa: CATKQGAGTPEQYF
j_call: TRBJ2-1; d_call: -; v_call: TRBV7-8; clone_size: few; cdr3_nt: TGTGCCAGCAGCTTAGTCGGGGCAGGGGACTGGTTGAATGAGCAGTTCTTC; cdr3_aa: CASSLVGAGDWLNEQFF
j_call: TRBJ2-7; d_call: -; v_call: TRBV13; clone_size: many; cdr3_nt: TGTGCCAGCAGCTTAGGGCAGGGAGACGAGCAGTACTTC; cdr3_aa: CASSLGQGDEQYF
j_call: TRBJ1-1; d_call: TRBD1; v_call: TRBV11-3; clone_size: many; cdr3_nt: TGTGCCAGCAGCTCCCAACAGGGGGCTGAAGCTTTCTTT; cdr3_aa: CASSSQQGAEAFF
j_call: TRBJ1-6; d_call: TRBD1; v_call: TRBV19; clone_size: many; cdr3_nt: TGTGCCAGTAGGGACAGGGGAAATTCACCCCTCCACTTT; cdr3_aa: CASRDRGNSPLHF
j_call: TRBJ2-1; d_call: TRBD1; v_call: TRBV7-3; clone_size: many; cdr3_nt: TGTGCCAGCAGCAGGGACAGATACAATGAGCAGTTCTTC; cdr3_aa: CASSRDRYNEQFF
j_call: TRBJ2-3; d_call: -; v_call: TRBV5-1; clone_size: many; cdr3_nt: TGCGCCAGCAGCTTGGCCGTGGCCGGGCCCAGCACAGATACGCAGTATTTT; cdr3_aa: CASSLAVAGPSTDTQYF
j_call: TRBJ2-1; d_call: -; v_call: TRBV2; clone_size: many; cdr3_nt: TGTGCCAGCAGTGAAGCGCTTCAGGGCGATGAGCAGTTCTTC; cdr3_aa: CASSEALQGDEQFF
j_call: TRBJ1-6; d_call: TRBD1; v_call: TRBV30; clone_size: many; cdr3_nt: TGTGCCTGGAGTGGGGACAGGGGTGAACTCCTCCACTTT; cdr3_aa: CAWSGDRGELLHF
j_call: TRBJ1-5; d_call: -; v_call: TRBV7-2; clone_size: many; cdr3_nt: TGTGCCAGCAGCCAATTATCAGGGGCTAACCAGCCCCAGCATTTT; cdr3_aa: CASSQLSGANQPQHF
j_call: TRBJ2-4; d_call: -; v_call: TRBV5-1; clone_size: few; cdr3_nt: TGCGCCAGCAGCGTCGCAGGCAAAAACATTCAGTACTTC; cdr3_aa: CASSVAGKNIQYF
j_call: TRBJ1-5; d_call: -; v_call: TRBV30; clone_size: many; cdr3_nt: TGTGCCTGGAGTCACCGCTCAGACCAGCCCCAGCATTTT; cdr3_aa: CAWSHRSDQPQHF